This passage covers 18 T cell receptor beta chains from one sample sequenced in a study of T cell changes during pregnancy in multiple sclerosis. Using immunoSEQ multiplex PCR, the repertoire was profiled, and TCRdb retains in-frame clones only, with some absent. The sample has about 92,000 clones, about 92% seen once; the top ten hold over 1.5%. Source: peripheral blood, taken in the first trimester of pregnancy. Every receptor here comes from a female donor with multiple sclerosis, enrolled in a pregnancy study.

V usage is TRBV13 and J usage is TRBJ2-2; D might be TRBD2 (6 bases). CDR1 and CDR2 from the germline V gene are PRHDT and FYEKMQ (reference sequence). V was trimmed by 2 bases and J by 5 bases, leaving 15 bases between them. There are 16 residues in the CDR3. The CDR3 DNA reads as TGTGCCAGCAGCTTATTTTCGGGAGTGGGGACCGGGGAGCTGTTTTTT. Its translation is CASSLFSGVGTGELFF. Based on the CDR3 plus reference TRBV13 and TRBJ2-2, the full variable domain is AAGVIQSPRHLIKEKRETATLKCYPIPRHDTVYWYQQGPGQDPQFLISFYEKMQSDKGSIPDRFSAQQFSDYHSELNMSSLELGDSALYFCASSLFSGVGTGELFFGEGSRLTVL.

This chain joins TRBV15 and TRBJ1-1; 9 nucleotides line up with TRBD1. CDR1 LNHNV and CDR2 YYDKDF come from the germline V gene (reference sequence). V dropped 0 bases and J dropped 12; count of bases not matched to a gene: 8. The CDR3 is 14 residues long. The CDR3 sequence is CATSRDQGTGLTFF. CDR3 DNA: TGTGCCACCAGCAGAGATCAAGGGACAGGGCTGACTTTCTTT.

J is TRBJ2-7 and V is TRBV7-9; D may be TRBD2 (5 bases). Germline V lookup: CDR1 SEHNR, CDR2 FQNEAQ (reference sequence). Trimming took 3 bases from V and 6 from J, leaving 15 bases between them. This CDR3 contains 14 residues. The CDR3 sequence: CASSFREDISEQYF. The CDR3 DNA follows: TGTGCCAGCAGCTTCCGGGAAGACATCTCCGAGCAGTACTTC.

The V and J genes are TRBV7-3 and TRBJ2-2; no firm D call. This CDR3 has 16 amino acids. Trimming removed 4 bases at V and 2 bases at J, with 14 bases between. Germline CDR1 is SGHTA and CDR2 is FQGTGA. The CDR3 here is CASSSSGPINTGELFF. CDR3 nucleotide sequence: TGTGCCAGCAGCTCAAGTGGGCCTATAAACACCGGGGAGCTGTTTTTT. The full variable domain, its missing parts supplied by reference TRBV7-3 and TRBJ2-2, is GAGVSQTPSNKVTEKGKYVELRCDPISGHTALYWYRQSLGQGPEFLIYFQGTGAADDSGLPNDRFFAVRPEGSVSTLKIQRTERGDSAVYLCASSSSGPINTGELFFGEGSRLTVL.

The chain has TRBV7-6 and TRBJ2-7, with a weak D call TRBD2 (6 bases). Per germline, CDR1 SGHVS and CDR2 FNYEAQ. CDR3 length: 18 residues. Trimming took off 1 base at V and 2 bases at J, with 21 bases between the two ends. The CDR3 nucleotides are TGTGCCAGCAGCTTAGTAAGTCCCCGGGGGTCTGGGACCTACGAGCAGTACTTC. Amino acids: CASSLVSPRGSGTYEQYF.

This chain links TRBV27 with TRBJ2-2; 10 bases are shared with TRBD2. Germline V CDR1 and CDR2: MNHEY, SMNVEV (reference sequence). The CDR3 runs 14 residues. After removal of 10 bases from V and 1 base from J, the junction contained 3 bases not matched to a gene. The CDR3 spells CATRLAGNTGELFF. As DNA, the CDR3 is TGTGCCACCCGACTAGCGGGGAACACCGGGGAGCTGTTTTTT.

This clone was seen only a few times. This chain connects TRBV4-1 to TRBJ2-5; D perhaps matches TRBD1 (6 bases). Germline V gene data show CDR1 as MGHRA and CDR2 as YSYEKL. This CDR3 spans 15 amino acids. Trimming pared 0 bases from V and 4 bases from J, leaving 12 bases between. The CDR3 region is CASSQDLTGRETQYF. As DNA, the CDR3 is TGCGCCAGCAGCCAAGATCTTACAGGGAGAGAGACCCAGTACTTC.

The CDR3 sequence: CASSFNSNTEAFF. The CDR3, as DNA: TGTGCCAGCAGTTTTAATTCGAACACTGAAGCTTTCTTT. This chain uses TRBV28 with TRBJ1-1; D is undetermined. The germline V and J ends were trimmed by 3 bases and 1 base, with 6 bases remaining between them. This CDR3 region has 13 residues. In germline, CDR1 is MDHEN, CDR2 SYDVKM.

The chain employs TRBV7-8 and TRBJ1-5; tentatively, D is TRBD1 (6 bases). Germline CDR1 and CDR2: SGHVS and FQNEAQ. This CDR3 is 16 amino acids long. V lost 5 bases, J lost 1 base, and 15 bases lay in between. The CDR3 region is CASSTGGAGSNQPQHF. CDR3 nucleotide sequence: TGTGCCAGCAGCACTGGGGGGGCTGGGAGCAATCAGCCCCAGCATTTT.

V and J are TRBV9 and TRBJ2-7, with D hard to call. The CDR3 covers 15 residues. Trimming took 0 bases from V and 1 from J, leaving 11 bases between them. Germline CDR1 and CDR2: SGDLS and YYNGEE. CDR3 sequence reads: CASSVDVAPSYEQYF. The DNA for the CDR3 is TGTGCCAGCAGCGTAGACGTAGCCCCTTCCTACGAGCAGTACTTC.

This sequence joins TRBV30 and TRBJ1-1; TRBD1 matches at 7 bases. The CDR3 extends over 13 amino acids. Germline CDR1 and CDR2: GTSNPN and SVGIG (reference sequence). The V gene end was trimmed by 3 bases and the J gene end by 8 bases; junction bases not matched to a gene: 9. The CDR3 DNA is TGTGCCTGGAGCTACAGGGGAGGTGTAGAAGCTTTCTTT. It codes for CAWSYRGGVEAFF.

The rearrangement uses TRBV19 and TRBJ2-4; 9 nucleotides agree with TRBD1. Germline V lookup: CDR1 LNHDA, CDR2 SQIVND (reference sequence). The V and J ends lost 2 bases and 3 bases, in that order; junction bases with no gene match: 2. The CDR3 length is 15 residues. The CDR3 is CASSIRDRVKNIQYF. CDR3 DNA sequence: TGTGCCAGTAGTATAAGGGACAGGGTCAAAAACATTCAGTACTTC.

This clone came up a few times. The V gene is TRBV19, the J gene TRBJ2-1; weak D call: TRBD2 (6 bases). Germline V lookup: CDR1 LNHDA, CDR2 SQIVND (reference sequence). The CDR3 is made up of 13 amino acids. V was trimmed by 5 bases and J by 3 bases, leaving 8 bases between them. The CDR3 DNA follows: TGTGCCAGTAGTCGGGGACTCTACAATGAGCAGTTCTTC. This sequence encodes CASSRGLYNEQFF.

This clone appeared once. The CDR3 nucleotides are TGTGCCAGCAGTTACCTTGGGCCCCTTCCTGGAAATGAGCAGTTCTTC. Translating gives CASSYLGPLPGNEQFF. The chain couples TRBV6-5 to TRBJ2-1; D remains unclear. Germline CDR1 reads MNHEY; CDR2 reads SVGAGI. The CDR3 spans 16 residues. V was clipped by 2 bases and J by 7 bases, with 18 bases between them.

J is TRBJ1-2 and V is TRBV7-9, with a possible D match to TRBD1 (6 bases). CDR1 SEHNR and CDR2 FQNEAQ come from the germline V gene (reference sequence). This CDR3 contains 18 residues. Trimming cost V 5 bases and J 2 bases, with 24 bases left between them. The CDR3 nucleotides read TGTGCCAGCAGCCGTACGGACAGCGTCGCGTTCGCAAACTATGGCTACACCTTC. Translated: CASSRTDSVAFANYGYTF.

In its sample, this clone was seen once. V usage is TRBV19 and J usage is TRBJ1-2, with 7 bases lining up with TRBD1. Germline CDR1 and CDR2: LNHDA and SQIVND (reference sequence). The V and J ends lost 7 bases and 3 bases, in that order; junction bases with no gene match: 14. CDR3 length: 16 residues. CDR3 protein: CASKLTGVTGYYGYTF. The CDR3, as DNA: TGTGCCAGTAAACTTACAGGGGTAACAGGCTACTATGGCTACACCTTC.

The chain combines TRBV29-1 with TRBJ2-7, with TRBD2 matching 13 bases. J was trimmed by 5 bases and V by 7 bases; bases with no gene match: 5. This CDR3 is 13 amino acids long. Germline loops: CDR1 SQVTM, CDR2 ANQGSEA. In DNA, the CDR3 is TGCAGCGCGCGGACTAGCGGGAGTCACGAGCAGTACTTC. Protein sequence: CSARTSGSHEQYF.

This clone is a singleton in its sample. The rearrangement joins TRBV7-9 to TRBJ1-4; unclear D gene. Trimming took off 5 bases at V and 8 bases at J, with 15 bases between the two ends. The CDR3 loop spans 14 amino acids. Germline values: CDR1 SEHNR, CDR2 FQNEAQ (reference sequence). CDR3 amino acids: CASSPGLGREKLFF. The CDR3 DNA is TGTGCCAGCAGCCCAGGACTAGGTAGAGAAAAACTGTTTTTT. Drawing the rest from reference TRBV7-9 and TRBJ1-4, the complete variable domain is DTGVSQNPRHKITKRGQNVTFRCDPISEHNRLYWYRQTLGQGPEFLTYFQNEAQLEKSRLLSDRFSAERPKGSFSTLEIQRTEQGDSAMYLCASSPGLGREKLFFGSGTQLSVL.